This TCR beta chain was recorded in a study of CD8 T cells in Susac syndrome. When the RNA was reverse transcribed, random hexamers were used with an input of roughly 0.45 to 1 ug. TCRdb used MiXCR to reprocess the immunoSEQ multiplex PCR reads, holding one entry per CDR3 protein. The table lists about 300,000 distinct CDR3 sequences, 89% of them singletons. Trimming stripped 3 bases from V and 0 bases from J, with 9 bases between. Germline CDR1 is MNHEY and CDR2 is SMNVEV (reference sequence). CDR3 length: 14 amino acids. The clonotype comes from a human donor with multiple sclerosis. The genes are TRBV27 and TRBJ2-7, with D uncertain. Sequencing was done on a sample of CD8+ T cells from PBMCs. CDR3 sequence reads: CASSFLGSSYEQYF. For the CDR3, the DNA is TGTGCCAGCAGTTTCCTCGGTAGCTCCTACGAGCAGTACTTC.